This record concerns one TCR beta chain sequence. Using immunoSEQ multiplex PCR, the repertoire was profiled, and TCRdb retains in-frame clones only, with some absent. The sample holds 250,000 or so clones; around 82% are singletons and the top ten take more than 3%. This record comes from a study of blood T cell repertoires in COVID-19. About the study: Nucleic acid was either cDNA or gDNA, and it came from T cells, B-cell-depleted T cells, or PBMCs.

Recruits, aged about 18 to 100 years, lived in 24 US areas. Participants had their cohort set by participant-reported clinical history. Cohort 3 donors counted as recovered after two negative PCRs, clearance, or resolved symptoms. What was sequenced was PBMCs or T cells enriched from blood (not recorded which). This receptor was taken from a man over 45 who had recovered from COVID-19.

CDR3 region: CASSLRENTEAFF. In DNA form, the CDR3 reads TGTGCCAGCAGCCTGAGGGAGAACACTGAAGCTTTCTTT. V and J are TRBV5-5 and TRBJ1-1; D unresolved. CDR3 size: 13 residues. CDR1 and CDR2 (germline): SGHKS, YYEKEE (reference sequence). Trimming took 4 bases from V and 1 from J, leaving 8 bases between them.